This T cell receptor beta chain was captured by sequencing in a study of CD8+ T cells in alopecia areata. Study-wide context: Treated patients swallowed 5 to 10 mg of oral tofacitinib twice daily.

As for treatment: oral pan-JAK inhibitor, 5-10 mg twice daily. On this clone: Its matching antigen is unknown.

CDR3 size: 13 residues. Trimming cost V 7 bases and J 1 base, with 11 bases left between them. The germline CDR1 and CDR2 sequences are ENHRY and SYGVKD. Whole-study results and caveats: Scalp clonality, along with expanded CD8+ clones among the top 100, was significantly decreased by tofacitinib. Higher clonality was seen in lesional scalp than in normal scalp, especially in alopecia totalis/universalis.

Reverse transcription of extracted RNA yielded cDNA, which provided the sequencing template. Generated by immunoSEQ multiplex PCR, the TCRdb table keeps only in-frame clones and is missing some. The repertoire holds 180,000 or so clones, with 51% as singletons. The receptor was isolated from a human donor with alopecia areata. V and J are TRBV10-3 and TRBJ2-7, with a weak D call TRBD1 (6 bases). The specimen comprised CD8+ T cells sorted from blood, sampled around week 52, from a patient treated with tofacitinib. CDR3 loop: CAINGDTSYEQYF. In DNA, the CDR3 is TGTGCCATCAACGGGGACACGTCCTACGAGCAGTACTTC.